The T cell receptor (beta chain) described here comes from a study of cytomegalovirus exposure and HLA in healthy donors. Findings and caveats of the study: In a later analysis, TCR beta V- and J-gene trimming was associated with a missense DCLRE1C variant. Accurate predictions that matched the HLA-A and HLA-B alleles of most subjects were reportedly made from TCR beta sequences.

The CDR3 runs to 15 residues. The J segment lost 2 bases and the V segment lost 4 bases, leaving 7 bases of the junction unmatched. CDR1 and CDR2 (germline): MDHEN, SYDVKM. PCR used 60 Vbeta primers and 13 Jbeta primers. Some clones are missing from TCRdb's copy, which holds only in-frame ones; the method was immunoSEQ multiplex PCR. Of some 120,000 clones listed, over 75% are singletons. Details on this clone: Its antigen is still unknown.

The J gene is TRBJ1-2, the V gene TRBV28; 7 positions match TRBD1. Sample: PBMCs. The TCR was taken from a woman in her forties in good health and CMV-seropositive. The CDR3 spells CASSYFIQGNYGYTF. CDR3 nucleotides: TGTGCCAGCAGTTACTTTATACAGGGGAACTATGGCTACACCTTC.